Below are 18 T cell receptor beta chains sequenced from a single sample in a study of cytomegalovirus exposure and HLA in healthy donors. This PCR relied on a set of 60 Vbeta primers and 13 Jbeta primers. Here immunoSEQ multiplex PCR was the method, and the copy in TCRdb shows in-frame clones only, minus some. The sample shows fewer than 150,000 clones, roughly three quarters of them seen only once. Material for sequencing was PBMCs. The receptors come from a woman younger than 45 in good health and CMV-seronegative.

This clone has just one count. This chain connects TRBV6-5 to TRBJ2-1; D gene unclear. This CDR3 comprises 15 residues. V was cut by 3 bases and J by 8 bases, with 17 bases left in between. Germline loops: CDR1 MNHEY, CDR2 SVGAGI. DNA for the CDR3: TGTGCCAGCAGTTATAACGCCGGAGAGCTAGATGAGCAGTTCTTC. Translating it yields CASSYNAGELDEQFF.

The gene calls are TRBV25-1 and TRBJ2-3; a weak D match, TRBD1 (5 bases). The CDR3 consists of 16 residues. Trimming pared 6 bases from V and 2 bases from J, leaving 18 bases between. Germline CDR1 is MGHDK and CDR2 is SYGVNS. For the CDR3, the DNA is TGTGCCAGCAGAAAGACAGCCATTGAAGCCACAGATACGCAGTATTTT. Translating gives CASRKTAIEATDTQYF.

This sequence joins TRBV16 and TRBJ2-3, with D tentatively TRBD2 (6 bases). CDR1 and CDR2 from the germline V gene are KGHSY and FQNENV. Deletions cut 0 bases from V and 5 bases from J, with 9 bases between. The CDR3 extends over 14 amino acids. CDR3 protein: CASSQSNGGDTQYF. CDR3 DNA: TGTGCCAGCAGCCAATCTAACGGGGGAGATACGCAGTATTTT.

The V call is TRBV5-4, the J call TRBJ1-1; D possibly corresponds to TRBD1 (6 bases). The CDR3 runs to 15 residues. Trimming shortened V by 9 bases and J by 1 base, and 19 bases separated the two germline ends. Germline-derived CDR1 and CDR2 are SGHNT and YYREEE (reference sequence). In DNA form, the CDR3 reads TGTGCCACCAGTCAACCTAACAGGGAGAACACTGAAGCTTTCTTT. Translation: CATSQPNRENTEAFF.

V and J are TRBV29-1 and TRBJ2-7; a weak D match, TRBD2 (5 bases). Germline V CDR1 and CDR2: SQVTM, ANQGSEA. Trimming stripped 7 bases from V and 4 bases from J, with 20 bases between. The CDR3 contains 14 residues. In nucleotides, the CDR3 is TGCAGCGCCGTGACGTTAGCGCGCAATTACGAGCAGTACTTC. This translates into CSAVTLARNYEQYF.

J is TRBJ2-1 and V is TRBV7-3; TRBD2 aligns across 8 bases. The CDR3 has 17 residues. CDR1 is SGHTA and CDR2 is FQGTGA in the germline V gene. J was trimmed by 1 base and V by 4 bases; bases with no gene match: 9. This CDR3 is CASSWGARGRSYNEQFF. The CDR3 DNA sequence: TGTGCCAGCAGCTGGGGGGCGCGCGGGAGGTCCTACAATGAGCAGTTCTTC. Combining the CDR3 with reference TRBV7-3 and TRBJ2-1 gives the whole variable domain GAGVSQTPSNKVTEKGKYVELRCDPISGHTALYWYRQSLGQGPEFLIYFQGTGAADDSGLPNDRFFAVRPEGSVSTLKIQRTERGDSAVYLCASSWGARGRSYNEQFFGPGTRLTVL.

The gene calls are TRBV10-3 and TRBJ2-6; 9 positions match TRBD1. Germline values: CDR1 ENHRY, CDR2 SYGVKD. After removal of 4 bases from V and 0 bases from J, the junction contained 4 bases not matched to a gene. This CDR3 has 17 residues. The CDR3 sequence is CAISAGTGYSGANVLTF. CDR3 nucleotide sequence: TGTGCCATCAGTGCCGGGACAGGGTACTCTGGGGCCAACGTCCTGACTTTC.

The rearrangement uses TRBV28 and TRBJ2-7; TRBD2 aligns across 14 bases. This CDR3 is 15 amino acids long. The germline gives CDR1 MDHEN, CDR2 SYDVKM. V gave up 6 bases and J gave up 7 bases; unmatched junction bases: 8. The CDR3 region has the DNA TGTGCCAGCAGCCCAACCGGGACTAGCGGGAGAGAGCAGTACTTC. Encoded protein: CASSPTGTSGREQYF.

This clone was seen a few times. The chain employs TRBV5-4 and TRBJ2-1, with D possibly being TRBD2 (5 bases). The CDR3 has 17 amino acids. Trimming pared 3 bases from V and 7 bases from J, leaving 23 bases between. Germline CDR1 is SGHNT and CDR2 is YYREEE (reference sequence). The CDR3 loop is CASSSAPFSGPGNEQFF. CDR3 in DNA: TGTGCCAGCAGCTCGGCCCCATTTTCCGGGCCGGGGAATGAGCAGTTCTTC.

The chain combines TRBV30 with TRBJ2-1; unclear D gene. The CDR3 sequence is 14 residues long. With 0 bases removed from V and 7 bases from J, the gap between germline ends came to 13 bases. The V gene's germline CDR1 is GTSNPN and CDR2 SVGIG (reference sequence). The CDR3 DNA follows: TGTGCCTGGAGTGTACAGTCAGGCAATAATGAGCAGTTCTTC. The encoded protein is CAWSVQSGNNEQFF.

This clone was seen a handful of times. The gene calls are TRBV28 and TRBJ2-2; D is perhaps TRBD2 (6 bases). This CDR3 has 13 amino acids. Trimming cost V 5 bases and J 6 bases, with 10 bases left between them. Germline V gene data show CDR1 as MDHEN and CDR2 as SYDVKM. The CDR3 DNA reads TGTGCCAGCAGTCGACTAGAGTCCGGGGAGCTGTTTTTT. The encoded protein is CASSRLESGELFF.

This sequence joins TRBV27 and TRBJ2-7, with TRBD1 matching 9 bases. Trimming at V came to 6 bases and at J to 5 bases, leaving 11 bases not matched to a gene. In germline, CDR1 is MNHEY, CDR2 SMNVEV (reference sequence). This CDR3 has 15 amino acids. The CDR3 DNA reads as TGTGCCAGCAGATTACGACAGGGGGTGTTGGACGAGCAGTACTTC. Translated: CASRLRQGVLDEQYF.

The V and J genes are TRBV28 and TRBJ2-5, with TRBD2 matching over 11 bases. With V trimmed by 7 bases and J by 1 base, 5 bases remained unmatched. This CDR3 contains 15 residues. Looked up from germline, CDR1 is MDHEN and CDR2 is SYDVKM. The CDR3: CASTRLAGTQETQYF. As DNA, the CDR3 is TGTGCCAGCACTCGACTAGCGGGGACCCAAGAGACCCAGTACTTC.

V gene TRBV7-9 combines with J gene TRBJ2-1; TRBD1 aligns across 12 bases. Germline V gene lookup returns CDR1 SEHNR and CDR2 FQNEAQ (reference sequence). The CDR3 has 16 residues. J lost 9 bases, V lost 4 bases, and 10 bases had no gene match. The CDR3 region is CASSWLPGQGAVEQFF. The CDR3 bases are TGTGCCAGCAGCTGGCTTCCGGGACAGGGGGCAGTTGAGCAGTTCTTC.

This clone was seen only once. At one of its ends the junction is not consistent with the germline gene, which may arise from a read error. CDR3 sequence reads: CSSKGLADTQYF. DNA of the CDR3: TGTTCCAGCAAAGGACTAGCGGATACGCAGTATTTT. The chain has TRBV7-9 and TRBJ2-3; 9 bases are shared with TRBD2. Looked up from germline, CDR1 is SEHNR and CDR2 is FQNEAQ (reference sequence). CDR3 size: 12 residues.

This CDR3 is CASSLAYVEEKLFF. CDR3 DNA sequence: TGTGCCAGCAGCTTAGCGTACGTAGAGGAAAAACTGTTTTTT. The chain links TRBV7-9 to TRBJ1-4; D is uncertain. V was trimmed by 0 bases and J by 8 bases, leaving 10 bases between them. Germline lookup yields CDR1 SEHNR and CDR2 FQNEAQ (reference sequence). This CDR3 is 14 amino acids long.

V gene TRBV28 combines with J gene TRBJ2-7; a possible D gene is TRBD1 (6 bases). The CDR3 is 13 residues long. Trimming took 6 bases from V and 2 from J, leaving 11 bases between them. Germline CDR1 and CDR2: MDHEN and SYDVKM. The CDR3 nucleotides read TGTGCCAGCAGCCGACAGGCGCCCTACGAGCAGTACTTC. This sequence encodes CASSRQAPYEQYF. The variable domain in full, completed from reference TRBV28 and TRBJ2-7, reads DVKVTQSSRYLVKRTGEKVFLECVQDMDHENMFWYRQDPGLGLRLIYFSYDVKMKEKGDIPEGYSVSREKKERFSLILESASTNQTSMYLCASSRQAPYEQYFGPGTRLTVT.

This rearrangement joins TRBV7-9 to TRBJ2-3; 7 bases map to TRBD2. The CDR3 loop spans 17 amino acids. Germline CDR1 is SEHNR and CDR2 is FQNEAQ (reference sequence). V lost 5 bases and J lost 4; bases outside the gene matches: 15. CDR3 in amino acids: CASSRGSGGRGADTQYF. CDR3 nucleotides: TGTGCCAGCAGCCGCGGGAGTGGAGGGCGAGGAGCAGATACGCAGTATTTT.